This T cell receptor (beta chain) was identified in a study of radiation and T cells in renal cell carcinoma (dated by TCRdb to the early 2020s). General notes on the study: TCR beta sequencing covered approximately 50 samples in total, comprising 25 or so tumors and around 27 peripheral blood samples. The final blood draw took place at 4 weeks after radiation, the same time as nephrectomy. Across all 50 or so samples, 4,016,671 unique CDR3 nucleotide sequences, encoding 2,658,974 unique CDR3 amino acid sequences, were identified.

As to this clone: The antigen this receptor binds is unknown. Base qualities are not provided; no much larger clone lies one nucleotide away.

CDR1 and CDR2 (SGHTS, YDEGEE) derive from the germline V gene. Spanning cysteine to phenylalanine, the CDR3 consists of 14 amino acids. The entry retains the CDR3 DNA only, 42 bases that are in frame from base 1. The germline V and J ends show losses of 3 bases and 3 bases respectively, and no gene match explains 4 bases of the junction. This sample's time point label indicates: blood 4 weeks post-SBRT, at nephrectomy. The treatment or condition label corresponds to: 15 Gy SBRT to primary tumor, nephrectomy 4 weeks later. Samples came from a clinical trial, in which primary renal cell carcinomas received 15 Gy stereotactic body radiation therapy followed by nephrectomy 4 weeks later. To track tumor-enriched clonotypes, serial peripheral blood was sampled from radiation-treated patients at baseline and at 2 weeks and 4 weeks after SBRT. Every patient's renal cell carcinoma showed clear cell pathology. Genomic DNA for TCR sequencing was prepared using the QIAamp DNA Blood Mini Kit (Qiagen). The analyses included only samples that passed all quality control checks.

The immunoSEQ kit was used, according to the manufacturer's recommendations, to generate TCR beta libraries from genomic DNA. To prepare the libraries, a first multiplex PCR with proprietary primers was run, followed by a second PCR that added unique barcodes, and a bead cleanup was done after each round. Each sample batch included a kit-provided positive control reaction and a negative control reaction. The final libraries were assessed on an Agilent 4200 TapeStation D1000 ScreenTape, pooled by volume, and quantified by qPCR. Sequencing was performed on an Illumina NextSeq500 with a MidOutput 150-cycle cartridge, and 156 Read1 and 15 Index1 cycles were run with kit custom primers. The pooled library was loaded at approximately 0.99 pM, and around 18% PhiX control was spiked in. From the authors' description of their analysis: Vendor-processed data were analyzed in R, and a clonotype was defined as all T cells sharing the same CDR3 nucleotide sequence. For clone abundance analyses, frequencies were normalized to the 10,000 most abundant clones in each sample. Public T cell clones, which averaged fewer than five per sample, were removed prior to analysis. Tumor-enriched and baseline blood-enriched clonotypes were defined by at least a 32-fold difference in abundance between compartments. A beta-binomial differential abundance model was used to identify clonotypes that expanded or contracted between blood time points. Similarity between tumor and blood repertoires was quantified using the Baroni-Urbani and Buser coefficient, and groups were compared with two-tailed Wilcoxon tests in R. This immuneACCESS table, as held by TCRdb, lists in-frame sequences with V and J called but not all clones. Of the missing ones, under half trace to an unresolved V gene in checked studies; the others have no known cause. That table gives V, J and clone size, and the DNA gave D and trimming. Here the sample has around 81,000 clones; approximately 80% occur a single time. The ten largest clones add up to just under 9.5% of the sample.

The investigation overall reported the following: Because the trial had a single-armed design, the trial could not examine how radiation dose or scheduling affected the TCR repertoire. In blood, the top tumor clonotypes increased between baseline and 2 weeks post-radiation and then shrank by 4 weeks, which suggests that tumor-resident clones expanded only transiently. Blood repertoire dynamics were not followed beyond 4 weeks after treatment. No pretreatment tumor biopsies were available, so the baseline intratumoral presence of clonotypes could not be determined.

Sequences were derived from blood, sampled from a patient whose treatment included radiotherapy and nephrectomy. This receptor was obtained from a man aged 45 to 65 with renal cell carcinoma. The rearrangement joined TRBV5-8 to TRBJ2-7; TRBD2 agrees with 9 junctional bases. The encoded CDR3 is CASSSRAGGYEQYF. The bases read TGTGCCAGCAGCTCCAGAGCGGGGGGCTACGAGCAGTACTTC. This CDR3, with the reference TRBV5-8 and TRBJ2-7 proteins standing in past its ends, gives the full variable domain EAGVTQSPTHLIKTRGQQATLRCSPISGHTSVYWYQQALGLGLQFLLWYDEGEERNRGNFPPRFSGRQFPNYSSELNVNALELEDSALYLCASSSRAGGYEQYFGPGTRLTVT.